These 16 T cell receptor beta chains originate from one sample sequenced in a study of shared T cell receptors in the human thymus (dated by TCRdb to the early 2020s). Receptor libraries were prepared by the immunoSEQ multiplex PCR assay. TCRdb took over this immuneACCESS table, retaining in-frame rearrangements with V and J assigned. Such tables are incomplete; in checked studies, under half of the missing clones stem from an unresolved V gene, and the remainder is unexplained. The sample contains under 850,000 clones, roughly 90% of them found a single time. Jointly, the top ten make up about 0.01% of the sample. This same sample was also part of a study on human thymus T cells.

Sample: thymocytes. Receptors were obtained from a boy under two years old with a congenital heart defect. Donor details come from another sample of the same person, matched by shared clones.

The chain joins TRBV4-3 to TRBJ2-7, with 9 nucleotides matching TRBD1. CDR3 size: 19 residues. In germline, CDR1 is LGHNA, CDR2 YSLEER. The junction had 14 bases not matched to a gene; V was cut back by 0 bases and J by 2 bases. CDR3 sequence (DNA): TGCGCCAGCAGCCAAGAGGGGACAGGGCACGGCGGGACCGCCTACGAGCAGTACTTC. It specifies CASSQEGTGHGGTAYEQYF.

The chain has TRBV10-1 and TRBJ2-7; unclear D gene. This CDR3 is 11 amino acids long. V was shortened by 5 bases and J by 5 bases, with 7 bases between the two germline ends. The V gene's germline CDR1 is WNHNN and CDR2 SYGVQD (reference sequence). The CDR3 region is CASSKENEQYF. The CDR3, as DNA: TGCGCCAGCAGTAAAGAGAACGAGCAGTACTTC.

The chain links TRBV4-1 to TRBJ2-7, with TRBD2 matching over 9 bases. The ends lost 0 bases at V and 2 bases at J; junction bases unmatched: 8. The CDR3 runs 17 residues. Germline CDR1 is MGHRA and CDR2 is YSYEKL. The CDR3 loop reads CASSQEDRGGRAYEQYF. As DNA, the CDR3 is TGCGCCAGCAGCCAAGAGGATAGGGGCGGGAGGGCCTACGAGCAGTACTTC.

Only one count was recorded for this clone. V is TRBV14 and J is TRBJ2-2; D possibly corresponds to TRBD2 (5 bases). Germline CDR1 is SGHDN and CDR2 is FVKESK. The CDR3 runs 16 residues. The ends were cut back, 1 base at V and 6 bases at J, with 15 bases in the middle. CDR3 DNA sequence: TGTGCCAGCAGCCAAGTCAGGAAACAGAGGGCCGGGGAGCTGTTTTTT. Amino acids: CASSQVRKQRAGELFF. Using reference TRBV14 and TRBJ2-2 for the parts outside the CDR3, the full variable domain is EAGVTQFPSHSVIEKGQTVTLRCDPISGHDNLYWYRRVMGKEIKFLLHFVKESKQDESGMPNNRFLAERTGGTYSTLKVQPAELEDSGVYFCASSQVRKQRAGELFFGEGSRLTVL.

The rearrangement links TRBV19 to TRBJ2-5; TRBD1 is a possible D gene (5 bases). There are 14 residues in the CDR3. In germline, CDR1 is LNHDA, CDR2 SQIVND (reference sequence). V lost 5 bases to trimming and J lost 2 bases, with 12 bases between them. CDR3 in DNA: TGTGCCAGTAGTGCCACCGACAGACAAGAGACCCAGTACTTC. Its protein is CASSATDRQETQYF.

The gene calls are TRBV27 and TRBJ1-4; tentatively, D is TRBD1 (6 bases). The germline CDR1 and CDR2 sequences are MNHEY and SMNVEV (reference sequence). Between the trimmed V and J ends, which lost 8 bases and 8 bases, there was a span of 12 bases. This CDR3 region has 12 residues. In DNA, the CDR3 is TGTGCCAGCCGCAGGGGAGGGGAAAAACTGTTTTTT. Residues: CASRRGGEKLFF. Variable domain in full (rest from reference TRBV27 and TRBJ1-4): EAQVTQNPRYLITVTGKKLTVTCSQNMNHEYMSWYRQDPGLGLRQIYYSMNVEVTDKGDVPEGYKVSRKEKRNFPLILESPSPNQTSLYFCASRRGGEKLFFGSGTQLSVL.

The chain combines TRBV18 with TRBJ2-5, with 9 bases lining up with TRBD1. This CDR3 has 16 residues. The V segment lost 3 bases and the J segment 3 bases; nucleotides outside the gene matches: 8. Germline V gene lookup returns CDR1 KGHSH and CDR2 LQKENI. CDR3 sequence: CASSPTGGHREETQYF. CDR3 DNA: TGTGCCAGCTCACCTACAGGGGGCCATAGGGAAGAGACCCAGTACTTC.

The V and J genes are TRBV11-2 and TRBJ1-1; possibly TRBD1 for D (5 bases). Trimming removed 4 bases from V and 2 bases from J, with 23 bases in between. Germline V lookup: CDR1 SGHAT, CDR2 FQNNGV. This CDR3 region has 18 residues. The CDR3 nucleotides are TGTGCCAGCAGCTCCCGGACACACGGGTACTCGGGCAACACTGAAGCTTTCTTT. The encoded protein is CASSSRTHGYSGNTEAFF.

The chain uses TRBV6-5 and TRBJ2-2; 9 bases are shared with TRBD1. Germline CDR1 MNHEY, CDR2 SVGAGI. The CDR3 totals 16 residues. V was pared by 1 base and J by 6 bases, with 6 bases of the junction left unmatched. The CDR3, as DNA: TGTGCCAGCAGTTACTGGGACAGGGTTAAGGCCGGGGAGCTGTTTTTT. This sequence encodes CASSYWDRVKAGELFF.

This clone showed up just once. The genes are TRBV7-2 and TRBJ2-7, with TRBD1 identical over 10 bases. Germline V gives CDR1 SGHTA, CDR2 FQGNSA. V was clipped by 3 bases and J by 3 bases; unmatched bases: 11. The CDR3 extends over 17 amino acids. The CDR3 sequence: CASSFFPGTGDFYEQYF. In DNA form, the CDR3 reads TGTGCCAGCAGCTTCTTCCCCGGGACAGGGGACTTCTACGAGCAGTACTTC.

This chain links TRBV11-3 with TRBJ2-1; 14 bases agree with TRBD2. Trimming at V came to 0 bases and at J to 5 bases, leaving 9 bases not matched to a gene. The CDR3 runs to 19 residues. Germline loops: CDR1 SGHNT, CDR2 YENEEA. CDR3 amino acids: CASSLETSGRAFQDNEQFF. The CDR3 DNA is TGTGCCAGCAGCTTAGAGACTAGCGGGAGGGCCTTTCAGGACAATGAGCAGTTCTTC.

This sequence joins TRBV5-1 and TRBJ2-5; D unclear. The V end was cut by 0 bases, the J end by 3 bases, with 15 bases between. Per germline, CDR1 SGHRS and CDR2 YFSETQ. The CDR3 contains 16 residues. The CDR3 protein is CASSLEPASPEETQYF. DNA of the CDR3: TGCGCCAGCAGCTTGGAACCGGCTAGTCCAGAAGAGACCCAGTACTTC. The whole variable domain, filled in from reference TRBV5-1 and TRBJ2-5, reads KAGVTQTPRYLIKTRGQQVTLSCSPISGHRSVSWYQQTPGQGLQFLFEYFSETQRNKGNFPGRFSGRQFSNSRSEMNVSTLELGDSALYLCASSLEPASPEETQYFGPGTRLLVL.

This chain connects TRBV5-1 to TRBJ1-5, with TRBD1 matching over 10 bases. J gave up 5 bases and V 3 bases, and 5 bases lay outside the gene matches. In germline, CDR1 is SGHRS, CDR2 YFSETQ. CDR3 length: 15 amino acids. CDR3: CASSSPTGGYQPQHF. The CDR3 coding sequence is TGCGCCAGCAGCTCCCCGACAGGGGGCTATCAGCCCCAGCATTTT.

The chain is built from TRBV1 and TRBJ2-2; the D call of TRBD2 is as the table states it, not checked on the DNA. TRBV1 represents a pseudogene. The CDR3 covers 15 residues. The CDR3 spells CTSSQGDRGTGELFF. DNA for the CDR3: TGCACCAGCAGCCAAGGGGATCGGGGCACCGGGGAGCTGTTTTTT.

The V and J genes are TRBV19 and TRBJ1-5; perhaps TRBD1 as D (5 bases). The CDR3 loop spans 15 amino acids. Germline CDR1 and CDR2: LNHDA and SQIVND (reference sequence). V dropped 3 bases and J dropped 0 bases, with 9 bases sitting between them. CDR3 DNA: TGTGCCAGTAGTATTGGACACCCTAGCAATCAGCCCCAGCATTTT. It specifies CASSIGHPSNQPQHF.

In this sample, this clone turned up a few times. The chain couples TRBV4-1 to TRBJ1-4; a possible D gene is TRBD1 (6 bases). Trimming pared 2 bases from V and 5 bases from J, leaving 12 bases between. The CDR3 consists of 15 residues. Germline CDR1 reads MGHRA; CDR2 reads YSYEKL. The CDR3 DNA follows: TGCGCCAGCAGCCAAACCGGGACACTGAATGAAAAACTGTTTTTT. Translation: CASSQTGTLNEKLFF.